This entry describes one TCR beta chain. The CDR3 runs to 13 residues. V was pared by 3 bases and J by 7 bases, with 2 bases of the junction left unmatched. CDR1 is SGHTA, CDR2 FQGTGA, per germline. This sample is part of a study of CD8 T cells in Susac syndrome. With random hexamers, reverse transcription was performed on about 0.5 to 1 ug of RNA. In TCRdb, the immunoSEQ multiplex PCR reads were re-called with MiXCR into one record per CDR3 protein. The repertoire includes some 150,000 distinct CDR3 sequences, around 94% of them detected once, and approximately 0.25% sits in the top ten. V usage is TRBV7-3 and J usage is TRBJ2-1; the match to TRBD2 covers 8 bases. Sequencing was done on a sample of CD8+ T cells from PBMCs. The origin of this receptor is a human donor in good health. The CDR3 protein is CASSFERGNEQFF. CDR3 sequence (DNA): TGTGCCAGCAGCTTTGAGCGGGGGAATGAGCAGTTCTTC.